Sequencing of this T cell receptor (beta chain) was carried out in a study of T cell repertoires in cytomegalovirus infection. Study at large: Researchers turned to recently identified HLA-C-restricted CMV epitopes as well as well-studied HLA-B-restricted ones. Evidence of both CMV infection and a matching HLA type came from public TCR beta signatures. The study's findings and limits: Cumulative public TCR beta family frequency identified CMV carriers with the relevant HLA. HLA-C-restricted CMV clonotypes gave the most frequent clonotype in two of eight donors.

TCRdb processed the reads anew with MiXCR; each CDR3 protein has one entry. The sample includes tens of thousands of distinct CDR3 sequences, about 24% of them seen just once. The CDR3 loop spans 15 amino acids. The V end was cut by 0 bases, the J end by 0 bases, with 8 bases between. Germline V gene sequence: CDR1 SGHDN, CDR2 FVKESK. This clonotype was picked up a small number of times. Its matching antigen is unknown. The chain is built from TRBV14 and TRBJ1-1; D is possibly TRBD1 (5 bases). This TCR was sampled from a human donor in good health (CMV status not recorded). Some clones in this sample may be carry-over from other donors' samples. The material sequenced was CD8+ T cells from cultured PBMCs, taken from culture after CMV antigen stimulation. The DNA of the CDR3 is TGTGCCAGCAGCCAAGAGCGGGGGGTGAACACTGAAGCTTTCTTT. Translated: CASSQERGVNTEAFF.